This T cell receptor beta chain was recorded in a study of blood T cells in healthy people across ages. Background on the study: Every two T cells gave about one barcoded beta molecule via template switching. Findings and limits, study-wide: A strong correlation was found between TCR beta diversity and the percentage of naive T cells.

A remark on this clonotype: Its matching antigen is unknown.

This CDR3 region has 15 residues. Germline V gives CDR1 SGHTA, CDR2 FQGNSA. Trimming removed 2 bases from V and 0 bases from J, with 11 bases in between. The second PCR ran about 7 to 12 cycles with a sample-barcoded 5' primer and J-beta primers. TCRdb re-called the 5' RACE reads with MiXCR, one entry per CDR3 protein. This sample has hundreds of thousands of distinct CDR3 sequences, with 40% to 50% found just once. In terms of origin and age, donors were healthy Caucasian individuals from Russia aged 6 to 90. The receptor was isolated from a man aged 60 to 69 in good health. This rearrangement joins TRBV7-2 to TRBJ2-7; D might be TRBD2 (5 bases). Material for sequencing was blood. This chain's CDR3 is CASSLTSGNSYEQYF. CDR3 coding DNA: TGTGCCAGCAGCTTAACGTCCGGGAACTCCTACGAGCAGTACTTC.